This TCR beta chain is drawn from a study of T-cell memory formation after mild COVID-19. Using constant-segment primers, 5'RACE produced TCR alpha and TCR beta cDNA libraries carrying sample barcodes and UMIs. TCRdb independently ran MiXCR on the 5' RACE reads; one entry per CDR3 protein. The sample lists 310,000 or so distinct CDR3 sequences, roughly 15% occurring once. The CDR3 consists of 18 residues. Germline V gene data show CDR1 as LGHNA and CDR2 as YNFKEQ. Between the trimmed V and J ends, which lost 4 bases and 2 bases, there was a span of 21 bases. This clonotype occurred a few times. Its specificity is not known. Study-wide results and limits: Contracting CD4+ clones sat mainly in CM and EM; CD8+ in EMRA. The SARS-CoV-2 specificity of second-wave clones reaching peak at day 37 remained unverified. Clones shrinking between day 15 and 85 showed a balanced CD4/CD8 split, and those that grew later tilted toward CD4+.

The clonotype was recovered from a man aged 18 to 29 who had mild COVID-19 (a few samples of this study predate the infection). Cell type and time point are not known. The chain couples TRBV4-2 to TRBJ1-3; D remains unclear. Sequenced material: PBMCs or a T cell subset sorted from them (not recorded which). The CDR3 region has the DNA TGTGCCAGCAGCCCTTCCGGAGCCCCAGACCGCCCTGGAAACACCATATATTTT. It encodes CASSPSGAPDRPGNTIYF.